A single sample gave rise to the 13 T cell receptor beta chains below, sequenced in a study of beta chain features in type 1 diabetes. Study-wide results and caveats: Shorter TCRB CDR3s, moderately but significantly so, marked every one of the four CD4+ subsets in Type 1 diabetes patients.

Isolated RNA was reverse transcribed in full, so expressed TCRB transcripts were sequenced. Repertoires were generated with immunoSEQ multiplex PCR, while TCRdb's copy carries only in-frame clones and drops some. The sample consists of some 45,000 clones, 66% of them appearing once. What these receptors recognize is not known. The sequenced material came from Tregs from blood. The receptors here all came from a woman between 18 and 30 years old with type 1 diabetes.

About this clone itself: A junction end diverges from the germline sequence, so it may reflect a read error. The gene calls are TRBV20-1 and TRBJ2-1; 9 positions match TRBD1. Germline V gene lookup returns CDR1 DFQATT and CDR2 SNEGSKA (reference sequence). The CDR3 is 11 amino acids. The CDR3 reads CSAMSWTGDLF. CDR3 sequence (DNA): TGCAGTGCTATGAGTTGGACAGGGGATCTCTTC.

The genes are TRBV30 and TRBJ2-7; D is unclear. Trimming took off 0 bases at V and 2 bases at J, with 26 bases between the two ends. This CDR3 spans 19 amino acids. Germline values: CDR1 GTSNPN, CDR2 SVGIG (reference sequence). CDR3 loop: CAWSVPSLWASSPTYEQYF. The CDR3 region has the DNA TGTGCCTGGAGTGTACCCTCATTGTGGGCCTCCTCCCCAACCTACGAGCAGTACTTC. Looking up the rest from reference TRBV30 and TRBJ2-7 gives the full variable domain: SQTIHQWPATLVQPVGSPLSLECTVEGTSNPNLYWYRQAAGRGLQLLFYSVGIGQISSEVPQNLSASRPQDRQFILSSKKLLLSDSGFYLCAWSVPSLWASSPTYEQYFGPGTRLTVT.

This clone was picked up a small number of times. The chain links TRBV5-1 to TRBJ2-2, with 14 bases identical to TRBD2. Trimming removed 3 bases from V and 6 bases from J; junction bases left unmatched: 4. Germline assignment: CDR1 SGHRS and CDR2 YFSETQ. This CDR3 contains 16 residues. CDR3 sequence (DNA): TGCGCCAGCAGCTGGCCGGGACTAGCGGGGGCCGGGGAGCTGTTTTTT. This codes for CASSWPGLAGAGELFF. Complete variable domain (other parts from reference TRBV5-1 and TRBJ2-2): KAGVTQTPRYLIKTRGQQVTLSCSPISGHRSVSWYQQTPGQGLQFLFEYFSETQRNKGNFPGRFSGRQFSNSRSEMNVSTLELGDSALYLCASSWPGLAGAGELFFGEGSRLTVL.

V is TRBV11-2 and J is TRBJ1-2, with 7 bases identical to TRBD1. CDR1 and CDR2 (germline): SGHAT, FQNNGV. The length of the CDR3 is 15 residues. Germline trimming cut 1 base from V and 4 bases from J; bases unmatched to any gene: 6. The CDR3 nucleotides read TGTGCCAGCAGCTTAGGACGACAGGGAGGCTATGGCTACACCTTC. Translating gives CASSLGRQGGYGYTF.

The V and J genes are TRBV29-1 and TRBJ1-1, with D uncertain. In germline, CDR1 is SQVTM, CDR2 ANQGSEA. There are 14 residues in the CDR3. The V end lost 4 bases, the J end lost 5 bases, and 17 bases lay between the germline ends. This CDR3 is CSVGLRSRRTEAFF. The DNA for the CDR3 is TGCAGCGTTGGTTTACGCTCTAGGAGAACTGAAGCTTTCTTT.

The chain has TRBV19 and TRBJ2-1, with 8 bases identical to TRBD1. With V trimmed by 4 bases and J by 2 bases, 7 bases remained unmatched. The CDR3 totals 16 residues. CDR1 is LNHDA and CDR2 is SQIVND in the germline V gene (reference sequence). CDR3 bases: TGTGCCAGTAGTACCTCGACAGGGGATCCCTACAATGAGCAGTTCTTC. Protein sequence: CASSTSTGDPYNEQFF. Using reference TRBV19 and TRBJ2-1 for the parts outside the CDR3, the full variable domain is DGGITQSPKYLFRKEGQNVTLSCEQNLNHDAMYWYRQDPGQGLRLIYYSQIVNDFQKGDIAEGYSVSREKKESFPLTVTSAQKNPTAFYLCASSTSTGDPYNEQFFGPGTRLTVL.

V gene TRBV5-4 combines with J gene TRBJ1-1, with 10 bases that match TRBD1. This CDR3 spans 13 amino acids. Trimming at V came to 3 bases and at J to 4 bases, leaving 0 bases not matched to a gene. Germline CDR1 and CDR2: SGHNT and YYREEE (reference sequence). CDR3 amino acids: CASSWTGGTEAFF. CDR3 in DNA: TGTGCCAGCAGCTGGACAGGGGGCACTGAAGCTTTCTTT.

The rearrangement links TRBV4-3 to TRBJ1-2, with D possibly matching TRBD1 (5 bases). CDR1 and CDR2 (germline): LGHNA, YSLEER. This CDR3 comprises 13 residues. V gave up 0 bases and J gave up 5 bases, with 7 bases separating them. The CDR3 loop is CASSQERGYGYTF. CDR3 nucleotide sequence: TGCGCCAGCAGCCAAGAAAGGGGATATGGCTACACCTTC.

The chain employs TRBV6-1 and TRBJ1-1; D possibly corresponds to TRBD1 (6 bases). Germline lookup yields CDR1 MNHNS and CDR2 SASEGT. Deletions cut 4 bases from V and 11 bases from J, with 26 bases between. The CDR3 spans 16 residues. The CDR3 DNA reads as TGTGCCAGCAGTGCCCTACAGGGTCCCTTGCCCCTGGGGGCTTTCTTT. Translation: CASSALQGPLPLGAFF.

This sequence joins TRBV29-1 and TRBJ1-1; D may be TRBD1 (6 bases). This CDR3 is built from 14 residues. Per the germline V gene, CDR1 is SQVTM and CDR2 is ANQGSEA. V was pared by 8 bases and J by 0 bases, with 16 bases between. The CDR3 protein is CSHTTGSVNTEAFF. CDR3 in DNA: TGCAGCCATACTACAGGGTCGGTGAACACTGAAGCTTTCTTT.

This clone was detected only a few times. The J gene is TRBJ1-4, the V gene TRBV7-9; tentatively, D is TRBD1 (6 bases). The V and J ends lost 4 bases and 5 bases respectively, with 11 bases between them. The CDR3 runs to 14 residues. Germline V gene data show CDR1 as SEHNR and CDR2 as FQNEAQ (reference sequence). The CDR3 nucleotides are TGTGCCAGCAGCTCACAGGGATCGAATGAAAAACTGTTTTTT. This encodes CASSSQGSNEKLFF.

The chain is built from TRBV25-1 and TRBJ2-3; 11 nucleotides line up with TRBD2. Germline lookup yields CDR1 MGHDK and CDR2 SYGVNS. This CDR3 is 17 amino acids long. The V segment lost 2 bases and the J segment 4 bases; nucleotides outside the gene matches: 8. DNA of the CDR3: TGTGCCAGCAGTGAAGTACCATCTAGCGGGAGGTCAGATACGCAGTATTTT. It encodes CASSEVPSSGRSDTQYF.

The J gene is TRBJ1-4, the V gene TRBV5-5; D is unclear. The CDR3 runs to 15 residues. Per germline, CDR1 SGHKS and CDR2 YYEKEE (reference sequence). Trimming took 5 bases from V and 8 from J, leaving 19 bases between them. The CDR3 DNA reads as TGTGCCAGCAGATCCCTTCCGACCTACGGGGAAAAACTGTTTTTT. Its protein product is CASRSLPTYGEKLFF. The full variable domain, completed using reference TRBV5-5 and TRBJ1-4, is DAGVTQSPTHLIKTRGQQVTLRCSPISGHKSVSWYQQVLGQGPQFIFQYYEKEERGRGNFPDRFSARQFPNYSSELNVNALLLGDSALYLCASRSLPTYGEKLFFGSGTQLSVL.